The 8 T cell receptor beta chains below all came from one sample that was sequenced in a study of early T cells in non-severe SARS-CoV-2 infection. TCRdb independently ran MiXCR on the 5' RACE reads; one entry per CDR3 protein. The data hold around 80,000 distinct CDR3 sequences, with 9.5% to 15% observed a single time. Sequenced material: whole blood. These receptors came from an adult who was a healthcare worker with PCR-confirmed SARS-CoV-2 infection or an uninfected control (not recorded which).

The chain recombines TRBV2 with TRBJ1-2, with TRBD1 identical over 10 bases. Germline V lookup: CDR1 SNHLY, CDR2 FYNNEI. The ends lost 6 bases at V and 5 bases at J; junction bases unmatched: 3. CDR3 size: 13 residues. CDR3 DNA: TGTGCCAGCAGCCCGGGACAGGGGTATGGCTACACCTTC. Protein product: CASSPGQGYGYTF.

This clonotype has only a few counts. J is TRBJ2-1 and V is TRBV3-1; 8 bases agree with TRBD1. The germline V gene has CDR1 LGHDT and CDR2 YNNKEL (reference sequence). J gave up 9 bases and V 6 bases, and 16 bases lay outside the gene matches. The CDR3 has 16 residues. CDR3 sequence (DNA): TGTGCCAGCAGACTATCCGGAGACAGGGGAAAAGGTGAGCAGTTCTTC. Its protein is CASRLSGDRGKGEQFF.

The sample holds many counts of this clonotype. The chain combines TRBV5-1 with TRBJ2-2; 15 bases agree with TRBD2. The CDR3 extends over 17 amino acids. CDR1 SGHRS and CDR2 YFSETQ come from the germline V gene. The V and J ends lost 3 bases and 5 bases, in that order; junction bases with no gene match: 5. The CDR3 is CASSSGLAGGWTGELFF. DNA for the CDR3: TGCGCCAGCAGCTCGGGACTAGCGGGAGGATGGACCGGGGAGCTGTTTTTT.

The V gene is TRBV20-1, the J gene TRBJ1-1; no reliable D call. CDR3 size: 12 residues. V gave up 5 bases and J gave up 11 bases, with 18 bases separating them. Germline-derived CDR1 and CDR2 are DFQATT and SNEGSKA (reference sequence). CDR3 region: CSAPDGKGRAFF. The CDR3 nucleotides are TGCAGTGCTCCCGATGGTAAGGGTCGCGCTTTCTTT.

This clonotype appeared a few times. The rearrangement links TRBV18 to TRBJ2-6; 8 positions agree with TRBD1. The V gene end was trimmed by 4 bases and the J gene end by 0 bases; junction bases not matched to a gene: 8. Germline CDR1 is KGHSH and CDR2 is LQKENI. CDR3 length equals 18 residues. CDR3 amino acids: CASSLPGTGDSGANVLTF. The CDR3 DNA is TGTGCCAGCTCACTCCCCGGGACAGGAGACTCTGGGGCCAACGTCCTGACTTTC.

The table lists this clonotype with many counts. This chain joins TRBV6-2 or TRBV6-3 and TRBJ2-7; D unclear. V lost 7 bases, J lost 0 bases, and 10 bases lay in between. Per germline, CDR1 MNHEY and CDR2 SVGEGT. The CDR3 extends over 13 amino acids. The CDR3 loop is CASTRTASYEQYF. CDR3 sequence (DNA): TGTGCCAGCACCAGGACGGCCTCCTACGAGCAGTACTTC.

The chain uses TRBV21-1 and TRBJ2-5; TRBD2, as called in the table, went unchecked against the DNA. TRBV21-1 is reported as a pseudogene. This CDR3 has 20 amino acids. CDR3 loop: CASSKAHPGGLAGVRGTQYF. The CDR3 nucleotides read TGTGCCAGCAGCAAAGCTCACCCCGGGGGACTAGCGGGAGTTAGGGGGACCCAGTACTTC.

The rearrangement joins TRBV2 to TRBJ2-7; D uncertain. The germline V gene encodes CDR1 SNHLY and CDR2 FYNNEI. The CDR3 consists of 14 residues. Trimming pared 3 bases from V and 0 bases from J, leaving 9 bases between. DNA of the CDR3: TGTGCCAGCAGTGACGGCGGCACCTCCTACGAGCAGTACTTC. It yields the protein CASSDGGTSYEQYF.